Shown below are 24 T cell receptor beta chains from a single sample sequenced in a study of T cell changes during pregnancy in multiple sclerosis. Profiling relied on immunoSEQ multiplex PCR, and the TCRdb table lists in-frame clones only, not all of them. The profile shows around 95,000 clones, 92% of them singletons. The source material was peripheral blood, sampled after pregnancy. The receptor source for this set is a female donor with multiple sclerosis, enrolled in a pregnancy study.

The V and J genes are TRBV5-1 and TRBJ2-1; perhaps TRBD1 as D (6 bases). V was cut by 3 bases and J by 8 bases, with 9 bases left in between. The CDR3 runs 12 residues. Germline CDR1 is SGHRS and CDR2 is YFSETQ. CDR3 nucleotide sequence: TGCGCCAGCAGCTCGGACAGACATGAGCAGTTCTTC. Translated: CASSSDRHEQFF.

The gene calls are TRBV6-1 and TRBJ1-2; D gene uncertain. Germline CDR1 MNHNS, CDR2 SASEGT. Trimming cost V 1 base and J 8 bases, with 11 bases left between them. The CDR3 is 13 amino acids. The CDR3 is CASSEGVGIGYTF. The CDR3 bases are TGTGCCAGCAGTGAAGGAGTCGGGATAGGCTACACCTTC.

This chain joins TRBV30 and TRBJ1-1; D possibly corresponds to TRBD1 (6 bases). The germline gives CDR1 GTSNPN, CDR2 SVGIG (reference sequence). The CDR3 consists of 13 residues. V shed 3 bases and J shed 10 bases, with 18 bases lying between them. The CDR3 DNA is TGTGCCTGGAGCCCTCGGGGGGCAGGGGTAGCTTTCTTT. As protein: CAWSPRGAGVAFF.

This clone was seen just once. This rearrangement joins TRBV7-8 to TRBJ2-3, with TRBD2 identical over 8 bases. With 3 bases clipped from V and 4 bases from J, the junction kept 9 bases outside the gene matches. CDR1 is SGHVS and CDR2 is FQNEAQ in the germline V gene. CDR3 length equals 16 residues. The DNA for the CDR3 is TGTGCCAGCAGCTTGGGGCGCGGGGGGTTCTCAGATACGCAGTATTTT. It encodes CASSLGRGGFSDTQYF.

This chain links TRBV7-3 with TRBJ2-3; D not resolved. Germline V gene lookup returns CDR1 SGHTA and CDR2 FQGTGA. The CDR3 is 13 residues long. Trimming took off 6 bases at V and 5 bases at J, with 12 bases between the two ends. CDR3 region: CASRRYSEDTQYF. Written as DNA, the CDR3 is TGTGCCAGCAGGCGGTACTCGGAAGATACGCAGTATTTT.

The J gene is TRBJ1-5, the V gene TRBV2, with D hard to call. Looked up from germline, CDR1 is SNHLY and CDR2 is FYNNEI. V was trimmed by 6 bases and J by 0 bases, leaving 9 bases between them. This CDR3 spans 14 amino acids. In DNA, the CDR3 is TGTGCCAGCAGGAGTTATTCTAGCAATCAGCCCCAGCATTTT. It yields the protein CASRSYSSNQPQHF.

V usage is TRBV5-1 and J usage is TRBJ2-1; TRBD2 is a possible D gene (5 bases). V gave up 1 base and J gave up 8 bases, with 10 bases separating them. Per the germline V gene, CDR1 is SGHRS and CDR2 is YFSETQ. CDR3 length equals 13 residues. The CDR3 spells CASSLTGVDEQFF. The CDR3 coding sequence is TGCGCCAGCAGCTTGACCGGGGTGGATGAGCAGTTCTTC.

This clone was seen only a few times. The J gene is TRBJ2-1, the V gene TRBV29-1; 11 nucleotides match TRBD2. Germline trimming cut 6 bases from V and 2 bases from J; bases unmatched to any gene: 12. This CDR3 has 17 residues. CDR1 SQVTM and CDR2 ANQGSEA come from the germline V gene. The CDR3 DNA is TGCAGCGTGGAACTAGCGGGAGCATTTTTTGCCTACAATGAGCAGTTCTTC. It encodes CSVELAGAFFAYNEQFF.

The genes are TRBV28 and TRBJ2-7; no firm D call. Germline V gene sequence: CDR1 MDHEN, CDR2 SYDVKM. The CDR3 totals 14 residues. The V end lost 5 bases, the J end lost 5 bases, and 16 bases lay between the germline ends. CDR3 sequence reads: CASSPASFSHEQYF. DNA for the CDR3: TGTGCCAGCAGTCCCGCTAGTTTCAGCCACGAGCAGTACTTC.

The rearrangement joins TRBV29-1 to TRBJ2-4; 11 nucleotides match TRBD2. The germline V gene encodes CDR1 SQVTM and CDR2 ANQGSEA. The CDR3 has 14 residues. V lost 6 bases to trimming and J lost 7 bases; unmatched junction nucleotides: 8. The DNA of the CDR3 is TGCAGCGTGGGACCGACTAGCGGGAACAACATTCAGTACTTC. This codes for CSVGPTSGNNIQYF. The whole variable domain, filled in from reference TRBV29-1 and TRBJ2-4, reads SAVISQKPSRDICQRGTSLTIQCQVDSQVTMMFWYRQQPGQSLTLIATANQGSEATYESGFVIDKFPISRPNLTFSTLTVSNMSPEDSSIYLCSVGPTSGNNIQYFGAGTRLSVL.

The genes are TRBV13 and TRBJ1-4; D might be TRBD1 (5 bases). The CDR3 runs to 12 residues. Germline V CDR1 and CDR2: PRHDT, FYEKMQ (reference sequence). The V end was cut by 5 bases, the J end by 10 bases, with 11 bases between. DNA of the CDR3: TGTGCCAGCAGCGGAGGGGAGAGAAAACTGTTTTTT. It codes for CASSGGERKLFF. Variable domain in full (rest from reference TRBV13 and TRBJ1-4): AAGVIQSPRHLIKEKRETATLKCYPIPRHDTVYWYQQGPGQDPQFLISFYEKMQSDKGSIPDRFSAQQFSDYHSELNMSSLELGDSALYFCASSGGERKLFFGSGTQLSVL.

The chain uses TRBV27 and TRBJ2-7; 13 positions match TRBD2. V lost 6 bases, J lost 2 bases, and 4 bases stayed unmatched. Germline V gene lookup returns CDR1 MNHEY and CDR2 SMNVEV (reference sequence). This CDR3 comprises 15 residues. The CDR3 DNA follows: TGTGCCAGCAGCGGACTAGCGGGGGATCCCTACGAGCAGTACTTC. Encoded protein: CASSGLAGDPYEQYF.

The V gene is TRBV7-9, the J gene TRBJ2-5; 8 positions match TRBD1. The V gene end was trimmed by 7 bases and the J gene end by 5 bases; junction bases not matched to a gene: 6. Germline V lookup: CDR1 SEHNR, CDR2 FQNEAQ (reference sequence). The CDR3 runs to 13 residues. CDR3 loop: CASTGGVWETQYF. The CDR3 region has the DNA TGTGCCAGCACAGGGGGCGTCTGGGAGACCCAGTACTTC.

CDR3 region: CASSSQGDTEAFF. CDR3 DNA: TGTGCCAGCAGCTCACAGGGGGACACTGAAGCTTTCTTT. The chain links TRBV7-3 to TRBJ1-1, with 8 bases identical to TRBD1. The germline CDR1 and CDR2 sequences are SGHTA and FQGTGA. The CDR3 runs to 13 residues. With 4 bases clipped from V and 3 bases from J, the junction kept 1 base outside the gene matches.

The chain uses TRBV5-5 and TRBJ1-1; TRBD1 aligns across 7 bases. V lost 6 bases, J lost 4 bases, and 12 bases stayed unmatched. Germline CDR1 SGHKS, CDR2 YYEKEE (reference sequence). CDR3 length: 15 residues. For the CDR3, the DNA is TGTGCCAGCACCCCCTCACAGGGGTATGGCACTGAAGCTTTCTTT. Its protein is CASTPSQGYGTEAFF.

This clone has a handful of counts. The chain joins TRBV6-1 to TRBJ2-7; maybe TRBD1 (5 bases). This CDR3 region has 14 residues. Looked up from germline, CDR1 is MNHNS and CDR2 is SASEGT. V was pared by 3 bases and J by 0 bases, with 9 bases between. The chain's CDR3 is CASSETVSSYEQYF. In DNA form, the CDR3 reads TGTGCCAGCAGTGAGACAGTCAGCTCCTACGAGCAGTACTTC.

The V gene is TRBV2, the J gene TRBJ2-7, with D possibly matching TRBD2 (5 bases). The CDR3 length is 13 residues. Trimming cost V 7 bases and J 1 base, with 11 bases left between them. Germline V gene sequence: CDR1 SNHLY, CDR2 FYNNEI. CDR3 amino acids: CASKPAVSYEQYF. The CDR3 DNA reads as TGTGCCAGCAAACCAGCGGTTTCCTACGAGCAGTACTTC.

The rearrangement links TRBV19 to TRBJ1-1; 10 bases match TRBD1. This CDR3 has 16 amino acids. The J segment lost 6 bases and the V segment lost 6 bases, leaving 13 bases of the junction unmatched. Germline assignment: CDR1 LNHDA and CDR2 SQIVND (reference sequence). The CDR3 sequence: CASRLRTGTGVPEAFF. CDR3 nucleotides: TGTGCCAGTAGACTTAGAACCGGGACAGGGGTTCCTGAAGCTTTCTTT.

V and J are TRBV5-1 and TRBJ1-1; no clear D gene. Trimming left V 1 base short and J 2 bases short, with 9 bases between. Germline V lookup: CDR1 SGHRS, CDR2 YFSETQ. CDR3 size: 14 residues. The CDR3 spells CASSLSGSNTEAFF. CDR3 nucleotides: TGCGCCAGCAGCTTGTCGGGGTCAAACACTGAAGCTTTCTTT.

The chain recombines TRBV11-1 with TRBJ2-3, with D possibly being TRBD2 (6 bases). Germline values: CDR1 SGHAT, CDR2 FQDESV (reference sequence). This CDR3 contains 16 residues. Trimming stripped 1 base from V and 2 bases from J, with 13 bases between. The CDR3 protein is CASSLGMGGPTDTQYF. For the CDR3, the DNA is TGTGCCAGCAGCTTAGGTATGGGAGGACCCACAGATACGCAGTATTTT. The variable domain in full, completed from reference TRBV11-1 and TRBJ2-3, reads EAEVAQSPRYKITEKSQAVAFWCDPISGHATLYWYRQILGQGPELLVQFQDESVVDDSQLPKDRFSAERLKGVDSTLKIQPAELGDSAMYLCASSLGMGGPTDTQYFGPGTRLTVL.

The genes are TRBV27 and TRBJ2-7, with TRBD1 identical over 9 bases. There are 14 residues in the CDR3. V trimming: 6 bases; J trimming: 3 bases; junction bases outside the gene matches: 6. The germline CDR1 and CDR2 sequences are MNHEY and SMNVEV (reference sequence). The CDR3 loop reads CASRGTGPLYEQYF. CDR3 DNA sequence: TGTGCCAGCAGAGGGACAGGGCCTCTCTACGAGCAGTACTTC.

In its sample, this clone was seen a few times. J is TRBJ1-6 and V is TRBV10-1, with D perhaps matching TRBD1 (6 bases). Between the trimmed V and J ends, which lost 7 bases and 9 bases, there was a span of 16 bases. The CDR3 loop spans 14 amino acids. Germline V gene sequence: CDR1 WNHNN, CDR2 SYGVQD (reference sequence). CDR3 bases: TGCGCCAGCACCAGAAACCCGACAGGTTCACCCCTCCACTTT. Residues: CASTRNPTGSPLHF.

This chain links TRBV18 with TRBJ1-1, with D maybe TRBD1 (6 bases). CDR3 length: 14 residues. Trimming cost V 5 bases and J 5 bases, with 15 bases left between them. Per germline, CDR1 KGHSH and CDR2 LQKENI. In DNA form, the CDR3 reads TGTGCCAGCTCAACGCCCTCAGGGGCAACTGAAGCTTTCTTT. Translated, it gives CASSTPSGATEAFF.

V usage is TRBV7-3 and J usage is TRBJ2-1, with no clear D. Germline V lookup: CDR1 SGHTA, CDR2 FQGTGA. The CDR3 extends over 13 amino acids. The V and J ends lost 1 base and 3 bases respectively, with 4 bases between them. The CDR3 coding sequence is TGTGCCAGCAGCTTAATACACTACAATGAGCAGTTCTTC. Its protein is CASSLIHYNEQFF.